A single sample is the source of the 10 T cell receptor beta chains below, sequenced in a study of blood T cell repertoires in COVID-19. Generated by immunoSEQ multiplex PCR, the TCRdb table keeps only in-frame clones and is missing some. The table records around 92,000 clones, approximately 89% of them present only once. The sequenced sample was peripheral blood. These receptors were collected from a woman aged 80 or older with active COVID-19.

The chain employs TRBV4-2 and TRBJ2-7; 11 bases fit TRBD2. The CDR3 runs 19 residues. The V and J ends lost 3 bases and 3 bases, in that order; junction bases with no gene match: 16. Germline values: CDR1 LGHNA, CDR2 YNFKEQ. CDR3 protein: CASSHEPPRPGLADYEQYF. Here the CDR3 DNA reads TGTGCCAGCAGCCACGAGCCACCCCGACCGGGACTAGCGGACTACGAGCAGTACTTC.

The J gene is TRBJ1-5, the V gene TRBV4-3; D possibly corresponds to TRBD1 (5 bases). The V end was cut by 4 bases, the J end by 3 bases, with 13 bases between. Germline values: CDR1 LGHNA, CDR2 YSLEER. CDR3 length: 15 residues. For the CDR3, the DNA is TGCGCCAGCAGCCCCAGGTTAGGGGCCAATCAGCCCCAGCATTTT. It specifies CASSPRLGANQPQHF.

The rearrangement uses TRBV7-8 and TRBJ2-3; TRBD2 matches at 8 bases. The CDR3 is made up of 18 amino acids. The J segment lost 6 bases and the V segment lost 1 base, leaving 15 bases of the junction unmatched. Per germline, CDR1 SGHVS and CDR2 FQNEAQ. The CDR3 loop is CASSLGGLLAASTDTQYF. Written as DNA, the CDR3 is TGTGCCAGCAGCTTAGGGGGACTACTAGCGGCCTCCACCGATACGCAGTATTTT.

V gene TRBV24-1 combines with J gene TRBJ1-1; D uncertain. CDR1 and CDR2 from the germline V gene are KGHDR and SFDVKD. V lost 5 bases to trimming and J lost 6 bases, with 15 bases between them. The CDR3 runs 14 residues. The CDR3 nucleotides read TGTGCCACCAGTGGGTCGTTGAGTAACTCTGAAGCTTTCTTT. The encoded protein is CATSGSLSNSEAFF.

The rearrangement joins TRBV3-1 (or the pseudogene TRBV3-2) to TRBJ1-3; 7 nucleotides line up with TRBD1. J gave up 4 bases and V 4 bases, and 13 bases lay outside the gene matches. The CDR3 runs to 17 residues. Germline V gives CDR1 LGHDT, CDR2 YNNKEL (reference sequence). The CDR3 is CASSPEGGQSIGNTIYF. The DNA of the CDR3 is TGTGCCAGCAGCCCGGAGGGGGGACAGAGCATAGGAAACACCATATATTTT.

This rearrangement joins TRBV19 to TRBJ2-7; a weak D match, TRBD2 (6 bases). The CDR3 spans 13 residues. The germline CDR1 and CDR2 sequences are LNHDA and SQIVND (reference sequence). Trimming stripped 6 bases from V and 6 bases from J, with 15 bases between. The CDR3 DNA reads TGTGCCAGTAGCTCTCAGGCGGAGGGCGAGCAGTACTTC. Translated, it gives CASSSQAEGEQYF. The variable domain in full, completed from reference TRBV19 and TRBJ2-7, reads DGGITQSPKYLFRKEGQNVTLSCEQNLNHDAMYWYRQDPGQGLRLIYYSQIVNDFQKGDIAEGYSVSREKKESFPLTVTSAQKNPTAFYLCASSSQAEGEQYFGPGTRLTVT.

The chain couples TRBV19 to TRBJ2-7, with 15 bases identical to TRBD2. Looked up from germline, CDR1 is LNHDA and CDR2 is SQIVND (reference sequence). This CDR3 region has 15 residues. Germline trimming cut 5 bases from V and 3 bases from J; bases unmatched to any gene: 2. CDR3 coding DNA: TGTGCCAGTAGTGGGGGACTAGCGGGAGGCTACGAGCAGTACTTC. Protein sequence: CASSGGLAGGYEQYF. The full variable domain, in which reference TRBV19 and TRBJ2-7 provide the parts outside the CDR3, is DGGITQSPKYLFRKEGQNVTLSCEQNLNHDAMYWYRQDPGQGLRLIYYSQIVNDFQKGDIAEGYSVSREKKESFPLTVTSAQKNPTAFYLCASSGGLAGGYEQYFGPGTRLTVT.

The chain employs TRBV5-4 and TRBJ2-2, with 9 positions matching TRBD1. CDR1 is SGHNT and CDR2 is YYREEE in the germline V gene (reference sequence). The CDR3 has 15 residues. V gave up 6 bases and J gave up 1 base; unmatched junction bases: 4. CDR3 amino acids: CASKWGQGNTGELFF. The CDR3 DNA follows: TGTGCCAGCAAATGGGGACAGGGGAACACCGGGGAGCTGTTTTTT.

V is TRBV4-2 and J is TRBJ1-4, with D possibly matching TRBD1 (6 bases). The CDR3 has 15 residues. In germline, CDR1 is LGHNA, CDR2 YNFKEQ. V gave up 3 bases and J gave up 8 bases, with 16 bases separating them. The CDR3 DNA is TGTGCCAGCAGCCACAAAGAACAGAGGGGGGAAAAACTGTTTTTT. It yields the protein CASSHKEQRGEKLFF.

V and J are TRBV5-4 and TRBJ2-7; weak D call: TRBD2 (5 bases). This CDR3 is 15 amino acids long. V was clipped by 4 bases and J by 4 bases, with 18 bases between them. Per the germline V gene, CDR1 is SGHNT and CDR2 is YYREEE (reference sequence). The CDR3 protein is CASSPGVGSEYEQYF. The DNA of the CDR3 is TGTGCCAGCAGCCCCGGGGTGGGCTCAGAATACGAGCAGTACTTC.